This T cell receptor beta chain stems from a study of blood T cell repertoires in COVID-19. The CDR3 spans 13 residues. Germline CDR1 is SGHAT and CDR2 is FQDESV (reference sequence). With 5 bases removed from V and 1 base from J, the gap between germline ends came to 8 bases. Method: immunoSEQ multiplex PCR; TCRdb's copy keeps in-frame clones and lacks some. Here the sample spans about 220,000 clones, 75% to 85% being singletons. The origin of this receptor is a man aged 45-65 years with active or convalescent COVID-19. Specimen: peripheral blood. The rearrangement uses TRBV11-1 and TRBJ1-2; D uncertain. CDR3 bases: TGTGCCAGCAGCGTCAGATTTAACTATGGCTACACCTTC. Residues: CASSVRFNYGYTF.